These 27 T cell receptor beta chains were all obtained from the same sample, sequenced in a study of T cells in Graves' hyperthyroidism and ophthalmopathy. TCR beta CDR3 sequences were amplified from RNA transcripts. An initial round of RT-PCR targeting the TCR CDR3 relied on the HTBI primer set. TCRdb ran MiXCR on the multiplex PCR reads and lists one entry per CDR3 protein. Among hundreds of thousands of distinct CDR3 sequences listed, 38% were seen once. Sequencing input: blood. The source is a young man with Graves' hyperthyroidism.

This clonotype was seen a handful of times. The chain combines TRBV5-4 with TRBJ2-3; D remains unclear. Germline V gene data show CDR1 as SGHNT and CDR2 as YYREEE (reference sequence). The CDR3 extends over 13 amino acids. V lost 1 base to trimming and J lost 2 bases, with 5 bases between them. Here the CDR3 DNA reads TGTGCCAGCAGCTTGACGGTCACAGATACGCAGTATTTT. This translates into CASSLTVTDTQYF.

The genes are TRBV19 and TRBJ2-7, with 7 positions matching TRBD2. The CDR3 extends over 14 amino acids. Germline assignment: CDR1 LNHDA and CDR2 SQIVND (reference sequence). V lost 5 bases to trimming and J lost 7 bases; unmatched junction nucleotides: 11. The CDR3 is CASSYGGTYNEQYF. The CDR3 nucleotides read TGTGCCAGTAGTTACGGGGGGACCTACAATGAGCAGTACTTC. Variable domain in full (rest from reference TRBV19 and TRBJ2-7): DGGITQSPKYLFRKEGQNVTLSCEQNLNHDAMYWYRQDPGQGLRLIYYSQIVNDFQKGDIAEGYSVSREKKESFPLTVTSAQKNPTAFYLCASSYGGTYNEQYFGPGTRLTVT.

This clonotype was counted ten times or more. The rearrangement joins TRBV20-1 to TRBJ1-5; tentatively, D is TRBD1 (5 bases). Per germline, CDR1 DFQATT and CDR2 SNEGSKA (reference sequence). The V gene lost 7 bases and the J gene lost 4 bases, with 11 bases spanning the gap. The CDR3 length is 12 residues. The CDR3 spells CSGGRGNQPQHF. CDR3 in DNA: TGCAGTGGAGGGAGGGGTAATCAGCCCCAGCATTTT.

This clonotype has only a few counts. This chain uses TRBV2 with TRBJ2-7; unclear D gene. The V gene's germline CDR1 is SNHLY and CDR2 FYNNEI. The V and J ends lost 6 bases and 2 bases respectively, with 8 bases between them. The CDR3 consists of 12 residues. The CDR3 sequence: CASRKFTYEQYF. As DNA, the CDR3 is TGTGCCAGCAGGAAGTTCACCTACGAGCAGTACTTC. Based on the CDR3 plus reference TRBV2 and TRBJ2-7, the full variable domain is EPEVTQTPSHQVTQMGQEVILRCVPISNHLYFYWYRQILGQKVEFLVSFYNNEISEKSEIFDDQFSVERPDGSNFTLKIRSTKLEDSAMYFCASRKFTYEQYFGPGTRLTVT.

This chain joins TRBV2 and TRBJ1-5; D gene ambiguous. V lost 1 base and J 7 bases, leaving 8 bases between the germline ends. Germline assignment: CDR1 SNHLY and CDR2 FYNNEI. CDR3 size: 13 residues. CDR3 in amino acids: CASSEVDPQPQHF. Here the CDR3 DNA reads TGTGCCAGCAGTGAAGTGGACCCCCAGCCCCAGCATTTT.

The chain employs TRBV12-3 or TRBV12-4 and TRBJ1-2; D perhaps matches TRBD1 (6 bases). Trimming took off 4 bases at V and 4 bases at J, with 13 bases between the two ends. The CDR3 consists of 14 residues. This CDR3 is CASSSGGAGYGYTF. DNA of the CDR3: TGTGCCAGCAGTTCTGGGGGCGCTGGCTATGGCTACACCTTC.

This clonotype is a singleton in its sample. One end of the junction fails to match germline, which may point to a read error. The chain has TRBV13 and TRBJ2-7; D is unresolved. The CDR3 is 14 residues long. The V gene's germline CDR1 is PRHDT and CDR2 FYEKMQ (reference sequence). The CDR3 nucleotides read TGCGCCAGCAGCTTATACAGTGACTCCTACGAGCAGTACTTC. It encodes CASSLYSDSYEQYF.

This clonotype showed up just a few times. The rearrangement uses TRBV12-3 or TRBV12-4 and TRBJ1-1, with TRBD1 as a possible D gene (6 bases). Trimming cost V 6 bases and J 6 bases, with 17 bases left between them. This CDR3 comprises 14 residues. CDR3 in amino acids: CASSQNNRDAEAFF. CDR3 bases: TGTGCCAGCAGCCAGAACAACAGGGATGCTGAAGCTTTCTTT.

This clonotype has only a few counts. The rearrangement links TRBV7-9 to TRBJ1-2; no reliable D call. CDR3 length: 14 amino acids. Per germline, CDR1 SEHNR and CDR2 FQNEAQ (reference sequence). Trimming stripped 6 bases from V and 4 bases from J, with 15 bases between. The chain's CDR3 is CASSPAGNVYGYTF. As DNA, the CDR3 is TGTGCCAGCAGTCCCGCGGGGAACGTCTATGGCTACACCTTC. The entire variable domain, with the rest obtained from reference TRBV7-9 and TRBJ1-2, is as follows: DTGVSQNPRHKITKRGQNVTFRCDPISEHNRLYWYRQTLGQGPEFLTYFQNEAQLEKSRLLSDRFSAERPKGSFSTLEIQRTEQGDSAMYLCASSPAGNVYGYTFGSGTRLTVV.

This clonotype was seen a few times. The CDR3 region has the DNA TGCGCCAGCAGCCAAGAAGGGACATCTTCCTACGAGCAGTACTTC. This gives the protein CASSQEGTSSYEQYF. The rearrangement uses TRBV4-1 and TRBJ2-7, with a weak D call TRBD1 (6 bases). Trimming removed 0 bases from V and 1 base from J, with 10 bases in between. The CDR3 consists of 15 residues. In germline, CDR1 is MGHRA, CDR2 YSYEKL.

The chain employs TRBV7-2 and TRBJ2-7, with a possible D match to TRBD2 (5 bases). The CDR3 contains 14 residues. The V end was cut by 1 base, the J end by 3 bases, with 10 bases between. Germline lookup yields CDR1 SGHTA and CDR2 FQGNSA. CDR3 sequence (DNA): TGTGCCAGCAGCTTAGTGGGAGATAACTACGAGCAGTACTTC. Encoded protein: CASSLVGDNYEQYF.

This clonotype has at least ten counts. J is TRBJ2-5 and V is TRBV6-4, with D maybe TRBD1 (5 bases). V lost 4 bases to trimming and J lost 3 bases, with 9 bases between them. Germline CDR1 and CDR2: MRHNA and SNTAGT. The CDR3 is 13 residues long. The CDR3 region is CASSADTEETQYF. Written as DNA, the CDR3 is TGTGCCAGCAGTGCGGACACAGAAGAGACCCAGTACTTC.

This clonotype was counted ten times or more. V is TRBV7-2 and J is TRBJ2-2; D remains ambiguous. The CDR3 runs 13 residues. Germline values: CDR1 SGHTA, CDR2 FQGNSA. V was clipped by 1 base and J by 6 bases, with 6 bases between them. CDR3 protein: CASSLDLAGELFF. The CDR3 bases are TGTGCCAGCAGCTTAGATCTTGCCGGGGAGCTGTTTTTT.

The chain has TRBV15 and TRBJ1-2, with D perhaps TRBD1 (5 bases). Between the trimmed V and J ends, which lost 3 bases and 7 bases, there was a span of 9 bases. Germline V CDR1 and CDR2: LNHNV, YYDKDF (reference sequence). The CDR3 consists of 12 residues. This chain's CDR3 is CATSRGEGGYTF. CDR3 sequence (DNA): TGTGCCACCAGCAGGGGGGAGGGTGGCTACACCTTC. Drawing the rest from reference TRBV15 and TRBJ1-2, the complete variable domain is DAMVIQNPRYQVTQFGKPVTLSCSQTLNHNVMYWYQQKSSQAPKLLFHYYDKDFNNEADTPDNFQSRRPNTSFCFLDIRSPGLGDTAMYLCATSRGEGGYTFGSGTRLTVV.

This sequence joins TRBV12-5 and TRBJ2-7; perhaps TRBD2 as D (7 bases). The V gene lost 4 bases and the J gene lost 1 base, with 14 bases spanning the gap. The V gene's germline CDR1 is LGHNT and CDR2 FRNRAP. The CDR3 has 15 residues. As DNA, the CDR3 is TGTGCTAGTGGTTCCCCCGGGGGGCGATCCTACGAGCAGTACTTC. Translating gives CASGSPGGRSYEQYF. Drawing the rest from reference TRBV12-5 and TRBJ2-7, the complete variable domain is DARVTQTPRHKVTEMGQEVTMRCQPILGHNTVFWYRQTMMQGLELLAYFRNRAPLDDSGMPKDRFSAEMPDATLATLKIQPSEPRDSAVYFCASGSPGGRSYEQYFGPGTRLTVT.

Ten or more counts support this clonotype. V is TRBV9 and J is TRBJ2-6; a weak D match, TRBD2 (5 bases). The CDR3 consists of 14 residues. Germline-derived CDR1 and CDR2 are SGDLS and YYNGEE. Trimming removed 3 bases from V and 3 bases from J, with 7 bases in between. DNA for the CDR3: TGTGCCAGCAGCGCCGGGGATGGGGCCAACGTCCTGACTTTC. This encodes CASSAGDGANVLTF.

The table lists this clonotype with many counts. The chain combines TRBV20-1 with TRBJ1-5; D may be TRBD1 (5 bases). The CDR3 is 14 residues long. Trimming shortened V by 3 bases and J by 5 bases, and 14 bases separated the two germline ends. The germline gives CDR1 DFQATT, CDR2 SNEGSKA (reference sequence). DNA of the CDR3: TGCAGTGCTAGTGCATTTCAGGGAGATCAGCCCCAGCATTTT. It encodes CSASAFQGDQPQHF.

V is TRBV7-2 and J is TRBJ1-1, with 10 bases identical to TRBD1. This CDR3 has 15 amino acids. Per germline, CDR1 SGHTA and CDR2 FQGNSA. V was clipped by 1 base and J by 4 bases; unmatched bases: 3. The CDR3 spells CASSLGDRGITEAFF. In DNA form, the CDR3 reads TGTGCCAGCAGCTTAGGGGACAGGGGAATCACTGAAGCTTTCTTT.

This chain links TRBV29-1 with TRBJ1-1; D is unclear. CDR1 SQVTM and CDR2 ANQGSEA come from the germline V gene. CDR3 length equals 12 residues. The V gene lost 7 bases and the J gene lost 4 bases, with 13 bases spanning the gap. The CDR3 region has the DNA TGCAGCGGGAGAGGCGTCGGCACTGAAGCTTTCTTT. Protein: CSGRGVGTEAFF.

This clonotype showed up just a few times. The rearrangement uses TRBV19 and TRBJ1-5; D perhaps matches TRBD1 (5 bases). V was trimmed by 3 bases and J by 4 bases, leaving 13 bases between them. The CDR3 loop spans 15 amino acids. Germline CDR1 and CDR2: LNHDA and SQIVND (reference sequence). The CDR3 protein is CASSISLQENQPQHF. CDR3 in DNA: TGTGCCAGTAGTATCTCTTTACAGGAGAATCAGCCCCAGCATTTT.

The chain uses TRBV29-1 and TRBJ2-7; D is uncertain. V lost 7 bases and J 3 bases, leaving 10 bases between the germline ends. This CDR3 contains 11 residues. CDR1 and CDR2 from the germline V gene are SQVTM and ANQGSEA. CDR3 nucleotides: TGCAGCGGTATGGGAATCTACGAGCAGTACTTC. Translation: CSGMGIYEQYF.

In the case of this clonotype: A much larger clone sits a single nucleotide away, making a read error possible. The rearrangement joins TRBV5-1 to TRBJ2-7; perhaps TRBD1 as D (6 bases). This CDR3 spans 13 amino acids. Germline V gives CDR1 SGHRS, CDR2 YFSETQ. CDR3 amino acids: CASSLNGQSEQCF. The DNA of the CDR3 is TGCGCCAGCAGCTTGAACGGACAGAGCGAGCAGTGCTTC.

Of note for this clonotype: Sequence at one end of the junction differs from germline and may be a read error. The chain employs TRBV6-5 and TRBJ2-2; maybe TRBD2 (5 bases). CDR3 length: 15 amino acids. The V gene's germline CDR1 is MNHEY and CDR2 SVGAGI. DNA of the CDR3: TGTGCCAGCAGCTACTTGGACTTAGGCACCTGGGAGCTGTTTTTT. It specifies CASSYLDLGTWELFF.

The rearrangement joins TRBV10-3 to TRBJ2-7; maybe TRBD1 (6 bases). Between the trimmed V and J ends, which lost 10 bases and 2 bases, there was a span of 18 bases. The germline V gene encodes CDR1 ENHRY and CDR2 SYGVKD. The CDR3 has 14 amino acids. This CDR3 reads CASRYQQGTYEQYF. CDR3 sequence (DNA): TGTGCCAGCAGATATCAACAGGGAACCTACGAGCAGTACTTC.

As concerns this clonotype: One end of the junction does not line up with germline, which may come from a read error. Here the CDR3 DNA reads TGTGTCAGCAGCCGTGGACTAGCGGGGGATCAAGAGACCCAGTACTTC. Amino acids: CVSSRGLAGDQETQYF. The rearrangement links TRBV7-2 to TRBJ2-5, with TRBD2 matching over 13 bases. The CDR3 sequence is 16 residues long. Germline V lookup: CDR1 SGHTA, CDR2 FQGNSA.

This clonotype was observed a single time. A much larger clone is a single base away; this may be a read error. The chain uses TRBV7-6 and TRBJ2-7, with D perhaps matching TRBD1 (5 bases). This CDR3 contains 12 residues. Per germline, CDR1 SGHVS and CDR2 FNYEAQ. The CDR3 sequence: CVSSAVRGEQYF. Here the CDR3 DNA reads TGTGTCAGCAGCGCAGTAAGGGGCGAGCAGTACTTC. The complete variable domain, with remaining parts taken from reference TRBV7-6 and TRBJ2-7, reads GAGVSQSPRYKVTKRGQDVALRCDPISGHVSLYWYRQALGQGPEFLTYFNYEAQQDKSGLPNDRFSAERPEGSISTLTIQRTEQRDSAMYRCVSSAVRGEQYFGPGTRLTVT.

The chain joins TRBV29-1 to TRBJ1-2; D gene uncertain. Deletions cut 8 bases from V and 1 base from J, with 14 bases between. This CDR3 is built from 13 residues. Germline V gives CDR1 SQVTM, CDR2 ANQGSEA. This CDR3 is CSLTSGNNYGYTF. The CDR3 DNA is TGCAGCCTTACTAGCGGGAATAACTATGGCTACACCTTC.